In its sample, the clone carrying this T cell receptor beta chain was seen a few times. The V segment lost 3 bases and the J segment 5 bases; nucleotides outside the gene matches: 6. The CDR3 covers 15 residues. The germline CDR1 and CDR2 sequences are MGHDK and SYGVNS. The data stem from a study of T cells after yellow fever vaccination. Overall study: Preparation used SMART-Seq v4 Ultra Low Input for the low-cell-number fractions.

TCRdb re-derived calls from the 5' RACE reads in MiXCR, one entry per CDR3 protein. Here the sample spans 250,000 to 350,000 distinct CDR3 sequences, 7.5% to 9.5% being singletons. The chain carries TRBV25-1 and TRBJ2-3; 9 nucleotides align to TRBD1. Material: CD4+ T cells sorted from PBMCs, obtained 5 days after the yellow fever booster vaccination. The clonotype comes from a man aged 18 to 29 who received the YFV17D yellow fever vaccine. The CDR3 sequence: CASSDPTGGVDTQYF. DNA for the CDR3: TGTGCCAGCAGTGATCCTACAGGGGGCGTAGATACGCAGTATTTT. Full variable domain (rest looked up from reference TRBV25-1 and TRBJ2-3): EADIYQTPRYLVIGTGKKITLECSQTMGHDKMYWYQQDPGMELHLIHYSYGVNSTEKGDLSSESTVSRIRTEHFPLTLESARPSHTSQYLCASSDPTGGVDTQYFGPGTRLTVL.